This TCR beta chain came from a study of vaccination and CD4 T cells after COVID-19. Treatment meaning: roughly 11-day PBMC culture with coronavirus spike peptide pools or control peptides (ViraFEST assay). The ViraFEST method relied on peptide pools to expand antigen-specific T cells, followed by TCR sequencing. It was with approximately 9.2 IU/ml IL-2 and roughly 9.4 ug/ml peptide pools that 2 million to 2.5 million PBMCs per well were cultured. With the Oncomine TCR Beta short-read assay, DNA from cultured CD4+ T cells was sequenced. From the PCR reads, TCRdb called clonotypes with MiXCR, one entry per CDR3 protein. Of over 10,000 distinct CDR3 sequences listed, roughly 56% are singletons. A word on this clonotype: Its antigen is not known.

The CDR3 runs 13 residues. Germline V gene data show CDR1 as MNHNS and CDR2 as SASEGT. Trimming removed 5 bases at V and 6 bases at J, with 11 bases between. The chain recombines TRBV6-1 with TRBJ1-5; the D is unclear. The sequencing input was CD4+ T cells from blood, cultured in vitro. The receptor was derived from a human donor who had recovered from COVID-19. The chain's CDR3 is CASSISSGQPQHF. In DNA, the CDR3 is TGTGCCAGCAGTATAAGTTCGGGTCAGCCCCAGCATTTT.